The 19 T cell receptor beta chains in this list originate from one sample, sequenced in a study of Graves' ophthalmopathy and Graves' hyperthyroidism. Researchers took RNA transcripts and amplified TCR beta CDR3 regions from them. First-round RT-PCR with HTBI primers preceded a second-round multiplex PCR. TCRdb used MiXCR to reprocess the multiplex PCR reads, holding one entry per CDR3 protein. The sample carries about 480,000 distinct CDR3 sequences, 13% to 15% recorded once. Material for sequencing was blood. These receptors all stem from a woman aged 25 to 39 with Graves' ophthalmopathy.

On this clonotype: A much larger clone differs by one base, so this may be a read error. The chain employs TRBV19 and TRBJ2-7; D unclear. This CDR3 has 14 residues. The V gene's germline CDR1 is LNHDA and CDR2 SQIVND (reference sequence). The CDR3 region is CVSSVRTISYEQYF. The DNA for the CDR3 is TGTGTCAGTAGTGTCCGGACGATCTCCTACGAGCAGTACTTC.

This clonotype was detected many times. The chain uses TRBV7-9 and TRBJ2-5; 8 nucleotides line up with TRBD2. CDR3 size: 15 residues. The germline V gene has CDR1 SEHNR and CDR2 FQNEAQ (reference sequence). V was pared by 8 bases and J by 2 bases, with 10 bases of the junction left unmatched. The CDR3 reads CASFQVAGGQETQYF. In nucleotides, the CDR3 is TGTGCCAGCTTCCAGGTGGCGGGGGGTCAAGAGACCCAGTACTTC.

This clonotype was seen a handful of times. In DNA, the CDR3 is TGTGCCAGCAGTTACTCGCTGGGGGGCTCCTACGAGCAGTACTTC. It codes for CASSYSLGGSYEQYF. The chain employs TRBV6-2 or TRBV6-3 and TRBJ2-7; perhaps TRBD2 as D (6 bases). Looked up from germline, CDR1 is MNHEY and CDR2 is SVGEGT. V lost 0 bases, J lost 0 bases, and 9 bases lay in between. The CDR3 consists of 15 residues.

This clonotype was seen many times. The chain uses TRBV11-2 and TRBJ2-7; the D is unclear. V was shortened by 4 bases and J by 3 bases, with 13 bases between the two germline ends. This CDR3 is 14 amino acids long. CDR1 is SGHAT, CDR2 FQNNGV, per germline. CDR3 DNA: TGTGCCAGCAGCTCAGGTGGGGTTGGCTACGAGCAGTACTTC. Translating it yields CASSSGGVGYEQYF. The entire variable domain, with the rest obtained from reference TRBV11-2 and TRBJ2-7, is as follows: EAGVAQSPRYKIIEKRQSVAFWCNPISGHATLYWYQQILGQGPKLLIQFQNNGVVDDSQLPKDRFSAERLKGVDSTLKIQPAKLEDSAVYLCASSSGGVGYEQYFGPGTRLTVT.

Ten or more counts support this clonotype. V is TRBV2 and J is TRBJ1-1; D ambiguous. Trimming left V 7 bases short and J 1 base short, with 10 bases between. The CDR3 spans 13 residues. Germline values: CDR1 SNHLY, CDR2 FYNNEI. The DNA of the CDR3 is TGTGCCAGCACTAGGACGGAGAACACTGAAGCTTTCTTT. As protein: CASTRTENTEAFF.

This chain connects TRBV28 to TRBJ1-2; the D gene is possibly TRBD1 (6 bases). With 3 bases removed from V and 8 bases from J, the gap between germline ends came to 13 bases. There are 13 residues in the CDR3. Germline CDR1 is MDHEN and CDR2 is SYDVKM. This CDR3 is CASSLLAGEGYTF. Here the CDR3 DNA reads TGTGCCAGCAGTTTGCTGGCAGGGGAAGGCTACACCTTC.

This clonotype was seen many times. The V call is TRBV12-3 or TRBV12-4, the J call TRBJ1-2, with D unresolved. V lost 5 bases and J 4 bases, leaving 14 bases between the germline ends. The CDR3 is 14 residues long. CDR3 sequence reads: CASSPVTVRYGYTF. In DNA, the CDR3 is TGTGCCAGCAGTCCCGTCACCGTGCGCTATGGCTACACCTTC.

The chain joins TRBV6-5 to TRBJ1-1; D remains ambiguous. This CDR3 contains 13 residues. V lost 7 bases, J lost 4 bases, and 13 bases lay in between. Germline values: CDR1 MNHEY, CDR2 SVGAGI. Written as DNA, the CDR3 is TGTGCCAGCATTATGGTTCCGGGCACTGAAGCTTTCTTT. Protein sequence: CASIMVPGTEAFF.

This clonotype was observed at least ten times. The V and J genes are TRBV2 and TRBJ1-6; D not resolved. Trimming cost V 8 bases and J 5 bases, with 19 bases left between them. This CDR3 spans 16 amino acids. Germline V gene data show CDR1 as SNHLY and CDR2 as FYNNEI. CDR3 coding DNA: TGTGCCAGCGGAAATCCAGCCACGGAAAATAATTCACCCCTCCACTTT. Its translation is CASGNPATENNSPLHF.

This clonotype was recorded many times. The V and J genes are TRBV5-1 and TRBJ1-2; 9 bases match TRBD1. Germline lookup yields CDR1 SGHRS and CDR2 YFSETQ. The CDR3 length is 14 residues. Trimming at V came to 4 bases and at J to 5 bases, leaving 6 bases not matched to a gene. The CDR3 DNA reads TGCGCCAGCAGCACCACAGGGGGCGCATATGGCTACACCTTC. Its protein is CASSTTGGAYGYTF.

This clonotype was observed a few times. This chain uses TRBV25-1 with TRBJ2-2; possible D gene TRBD1, 6 bases. This CDR3 contains 15 residues. Between the trimmed V and J ends, which lost 5 bases and 4 bases, there was a span of 14 bases. Germline V gives CDR1 MGHDK, CDR2 SYGVNS. The chain's CDR3 is CASSRQGSATGELFF. CDR3 nucleotide sequence: TGTGCCAGCAGTCGCCAGGGGTCTGCCACCGGGGAGCTGTTTTTT.

The chain carries TRBV4-1 and TRBJ1-1; TRBD1 is a possible D gene (6 bases). The V end was cut by 4 bases, the J end by 2 bases, with 17 bases between. The CDR3 is 16 residues long. Looked up from germline, CDR1 is MGHRA and CDR2 is YSYEKL. CDR3 nucleotides: TGCGCCAGCAGCCGGGGCAGAGGGGGGGTAAACACTGAAGCTTTCTTT. Translation gives CASSRGRGGVNTEAFF.

This clonotype was picked up many times. J is TRBJ2-7 and V is TRBV6-5; no clear D gene. V was trimmed by 2 bases and J by 5 bases, leaving 16 bases between them. Per germline, CDR1 MNHEY and CDR2 SVGAGI. The CDR3 runs to 15 residues. In DNA, the CDR3 is TGTGCCAGCAGTTACGACCCCCTGAAAGGCAACGAGCAGTACTTC. Its protein product is CASSYDPLKGNEQYF.

This clonotype appeared many times. The chain is built from TRBV6-5 and TRBJ2-7; TRBD2 agrees at 7 bases. The CDR3 has 16 amino acids. After removal of 4 bases from V and 4 bases from J, the junction contained 13 bases not matched to a gene. Germline V gives CDR1 MNHEY, CDR2 SVGAGI. The CDR3 coding sequence is TGTGCCAGCAGTTCCCCCGGCGGGGGAGATCTTTACGAGCAGTACTTC. Its translation is CASSSPGGGDLYEQYF.

Many counts were recorded for this clonotype. The chain carries TRBV5-1 and TRBJ2-5, with D tentatively TRBD1 (6 bases). Per germline, CDR1 SGHRS and CDR2 YFSETQ. This CDR3 has 13 amino acids. Trimming left V 4 bases short and J 4 bases short, with 11 bases between. The CDR3 DNA reads as TGCGCCAGCAGCAGGGGGAATGGAGAGACCCAGTACTTC. This sequence encodes CASSRGNGETQYF.

V usage is TRBV12-3 or TRBV12-4 and J usage is TRBJ2-3; 14 positions agree with TRBD2. There are 16 residues in the CDR3. V was clipped by 5 bases and J by 2 bases; unmatched bases: 3. As DNA, the CDR3 is TGTGCCAGCAGTCTGGGACTAGCGGGGGTCACAGATACGCAGTATTTT. Residues: CASSLGLAGVTDTQYF.

This chain uses TRBV3-1 with TRBJ2-5; 13 nucleotides line up with TRBD2. The CDR3 extends over 16 amino acids. Germline loops: CDR1 LGHDT, CDR2 YNNKEL (reference sequence). V was pared by 4 bases and J by 1 base, with 3 bases of the junction left unmatched. The CDR3 protein is CASSLGTSGAQETQYF. CDR3 in DNA: TGTGCCAGCAGCCTCGGGACTAGCGGGGCCCAAGAGACCCAGTACTTC.

Points on this clonotype: Possible read error: a much larger clone is one base away. The V gene is TRBV7-2, the J gene TRBJ1-6; no definite D call. CDR1 and CDR2 from the germline V gene are SGHTA and FQGNSA. CDR3 length: 14 amino acids. The CDR3 sequence is CASSEAGIRSHLHF. CDR3 coding DNA: TGTGCCAGCAGCGAAGCGGGAATACGATCACACCTCCACTTT.

This clonotype was recorded many times. The chain carries TRBV4-1 and TRBJ2-5; 7 bases are a match to TRBD1. Germline V gives CDR1 MGHRA, CDR2 YSYEKL. J lost 2 bases, V lost 0 bases, and 6 bases had no gene match. The CDR3 is made up of 16 amino acids. The chain's CDR3 is CASSQEAGGWQETQYF. The CDR3 DNA reads TGCGCCAGCAGCCAAGAGGCAGGGGGATGGCAAGAGACCCAGTACTTC.